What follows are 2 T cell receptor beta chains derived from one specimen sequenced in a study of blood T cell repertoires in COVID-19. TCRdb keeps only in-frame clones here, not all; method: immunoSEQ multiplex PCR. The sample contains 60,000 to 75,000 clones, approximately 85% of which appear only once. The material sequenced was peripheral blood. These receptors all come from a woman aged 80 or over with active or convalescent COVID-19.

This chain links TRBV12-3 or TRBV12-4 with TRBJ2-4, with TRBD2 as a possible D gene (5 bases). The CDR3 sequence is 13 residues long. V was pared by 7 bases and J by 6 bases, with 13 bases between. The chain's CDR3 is CASTPESGNIQYF. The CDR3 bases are TGTGCCAGCACGCCAGAGAGCGGAAACATTCAGTACTTC.

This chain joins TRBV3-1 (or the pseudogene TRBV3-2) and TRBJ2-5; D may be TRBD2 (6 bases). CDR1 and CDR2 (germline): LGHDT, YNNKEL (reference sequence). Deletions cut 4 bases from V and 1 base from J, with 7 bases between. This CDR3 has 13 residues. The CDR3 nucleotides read TGTGCCAGCAGCCGCGGGGCCCAAGAGACCCAGTACTTC. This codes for CASSRGAQETQYF.